Below are 7 T cell receptor beta chains sequenced from a single sample in a study of type 1 regulatory T cells. TCRdb ran MiXCR on the reads and lists one entry per CDR3 protein. This sample has approximately 42,000 distinct CDR3 sequences, with 9% to 15% found just once. These TCRs are of unknown antigen specificity. Material for sequencing was cultured non-Tr1 T cells, either the whole culture or a sorted T cell fraction (not recorded which). Receptors were obtained from a human donor in good health.

The chain combines TRBV20-1 with TRBJ2-7; 7 nucleotides agree with TRBD2. CDR1 is DFQATT, CDR2 SNEGSKA, per germline (reference sequence). The trim removed 5 bases at V and 6 bases at J, leaving 13 bases unmatched. This CDR3 comprises 14 residues. As DNA, the CDR3 is TGCAGTGCTCCCGGGGGAGGGTCGAGTGGCGAGCAGTACTTC. Amino acid sequence: CSAPGGGSSGEQYF.

This clonotype has at least ten counts. CDR3 region: CASSMWDRVYEQFF. The CDR3 coding sequence is TGTGCCAGTAGTATGTGGGACAGGGTCTATGAGCAGTTCTTC. This chain connects TRBV19 to TRBJ2-1; 9 bases fit TRBD1. Unmatched junction bases numbered 5, after V lost 3 bases and J lost 8 bases. In germline, CDR1 is LNHDA, CDR2 SQIVND (reference sequence). The CDR3 runs to 14 residues.

There are a few counts of this clonotype. The chain is built from TRBV7-2 and TRBJ2-7, with D hard to call. V lost 5 bases and J lost 6, with 11 bases in between. The germline V gene encodes CDR1 SGHTA and CDR2 FQGNSA. The CDR3 runs 12 residues. The CDR3 region is CASSILVGEQYF. In DNA, the CDR3 is TGTGCCAGCAGCATCTTGGTAGGCGAGCAGTACTTC.

As regards this clonotype: Just one base apart from a much larger clone, this may be a read error. The V call is TRBV4-2, the J call TRBJ2-7, with 9 bases fitting TRBD2. Germline trimming cut 0 bases from V and 6 bases from J; bases unmatched to any gene: 9. The CDR3 has 16 amino acids. The germline CDR1 and CDR2 sequences are LGHNA and YNFKEQ. The CDR3 sequence is CASSQDGASGNCEQYF. The CDR3 DNA sequence: TGTGCCAGCAGCCAAGATGGGGCTAGCGGGAACTGCGAGCAGTACTTC.

Here the CDR3 reads CASRDPAGELFF. Written as DNA, the CDR3 is TGTGCCAGCAGGGACCCGGCCGGGGAGCTGTTTTTT. V and J are TRBV7-2 and TRBJ2-2; no definite D call. This CDR3 has 12 amino acids. Per germline, CDR1 SGHTA and CDR2 FQGNSA. V lost 6 bases to trimming and J lost 6 bases, with 8 bases between them. The full variable domain, with the rest looked up from reference TRBV7-2 and TRBJ2-2, is GAGVSQSPSNKVTEKGKDVELRCDPISGHTALYWYRQSLGQGLEFLIYFQGNSAPDKSGLPSDRFSAERTGGSVSTLTIQRTQQEDSAVYLCASRDPAGELFFGEGSRLTVL.

The rearrangement uses TRBV18 and TRBJ1-2; no reliable D call. V lost 6 bases, J lost 8 bases, and 16 bases lay in between. This CDR3 is 13 amino acids long. The V gene's germline CDR1 is KGHSH and CDR2 LQKENI. The CDR3 nucleotides are TGTGCCAGCTCCCCCGGGGAACTTTCCGGCTACACCTTC. The encoded protein is CASSPGELSGYTF.

This clonotype has a count of ten or more. The chain combines TRBV20-1 with TRBJ1-5; D unclear. Per germline, CDR1 DFQATT and CDR2 SNEGSKA (reference sequence). The germline V and J ends were trimmed by 1 base and 1 base, with 14 bases remaining between them. The CDR3 totals 16 residues. DNA for the CDR3: TGCAGTGCTAGAGTCGCCAGCCGTTCGAGCAATCAGCCCCAGCATTTT. It encodes CSARVASRSSNQPQHF.